Below are 18 T cell receptor beta chains sequenced from a single sample in a study of blood T cell repertoires in COVID-19. The protocol was immunoSEQ multiplex PCR, while the TCRdb copy is restricted to in-frame clones and leaves out a portion. The table records around 100,000 clones, around 88% of them present only once. Sample: peripheral blood. These TCRs come from a human donor in a cohort sampled during active COVID-19.

The sample holds one count of this clone. The chain uses TRBV5-5 and TRBJ2-3; the match to TRBD2 covers 12 bases. In germline, CDR1 is SGHKS, CDR2 YYEKEE (reference sequence). With V trimmed by 0 bases and J by 7 bases, 15 bases remained unmatched. The CDR3 covers 19 residues. The CDR3 sequence is CASSLGDRALGLAGNTQYF. The CDR3 DNA follows: TGTGCCAGCAGCTTGGGGGACAGGGCTTTAGGACTAGCGGGAAATACGCAGTATTTT.

This sequence joins TRBV19 and TRBJ2-5, with 7 positions matching TRBD1. V lost 3 bases and J lost 5; bases outside the gene matches: 12. The CDR3 covers 16 residues. The germline V gene has CDR1 LNHDA and CDR2 SQIVND (reference sequence). The CDR3 bases are TGTGCCAGTAGTATCCTACCAGGGGGTCTTGGGGAGACCCAGTACTTC. Its translation is CASSILPGGLGETQYF. Filled out from reference TRBV19 and TRBJ2-5, the complete variable domain reads DGGITQSPKYLFRKEGQNVTLSCEQNLNHDAMYWYRQDPGQGLRLIYYSQIVNDFQKGDIAEGYSVSREKKESFPLTVTSAQKNPTAFYLCASSILPGGLGETQYFGPGTRLLVL.

This chain connects TRBV18 to TRBJ2-5; 7 nucleotides agree with TRBD1. The CDR3 is made up of 15 amino acids. Losses at the gene ends were 3 bases for V and 4 bases for J; bases not matched to a gene: 8. The germline V gene encodes CDR1 KGHSH and CDR2 LQKENI. CDR3 sequence: CASSPPGTDRETQYF. CDR3 coding DNA: TGTGCCAGCTCACCGCCGGGGACAGATAGAGAGACCCAGTACTTC.

The rearrangement uses TRBV27 and TRBJ2-3; D unresolved. The CDR3 sequence is 13 residues long. Germline V gene sequence: CDR1 MNHEY, CDR2 SMNVEV (reference sequence). V was clipped by 4 bases and J by 1 base, with 6 bases between them. The CDR3 nucleotides read TGTGCCAGCAGTTGGAGCGGCACAGATACGCAGTATTTT. Amino acids: CASSWSGTDTQYF.

This clone was observed once. The V call is TRBV6-6, the J call TRBJ2-1, with 10 bases matching TRBD1. V lost 5 bases, J lost 6 bases, and 16 bases stayed unmatched. This CDR3 spans 18 amino acids. In germline, CDR1 is MNHNY, CDR2 SVGAGI (reference sequence). As DNA, the CDR3 is TGTGCCAGCAGTCACCGGGACAGGGGTGGAGGGAGTTCCAATGAGCAGTTCTTC. Protein product: CASSHRDRGGGSSNEQFF.

This clone was seen only once. The chain recombines TRBV28 with TRBJ2-7; 8 positions match TRBD2. V lost 7 bases to trimming and J lost 4 bases; unmatched junction nucleotides: 12. The CDR3 runs 15 residues. In germline, CDR1 is MDHEN, CDR2 SYDVKM. CDR3 residues: CASTGGAGVGYEQYF. CDR3 sequence (DNA): TGTGCCAGCACGGGGGGAGCGGGAGTAGGTTACGAGCAGTACTTC.

The chain recombines TRBV6-5 with TRBJ2-2; D is undetermined. There are 13 residues in the CDR3. CDR1 and CDR2 from the germline V gene are MNHEY and SVGAGI. V shed 8 bases and J shed 4 bases, with 11 bases lying between them. The CDR3 nucleotides are TGTGCCAGCCGTCAGCTAGTCACCGGGGAGCTGTTTTTT. Its protein is CASRQLVTGELFF.

The chain combines TRBV29-1 with TRBJ2-7; TRBD2 might be the D (6 bases). Trimming took 3 bases from V and 1 from J, leaving 7 bases between them. The germline V gene encodes CDR1 SQVTM and CDR2 ANQGSEA. The CDR3 has 12 amino acids. As DNA, the CDR3 is TGCAGCGTTGAGGAGGGGTCCTACGAGCAGTACTTC. Translation: CSVEEGSYEQYF.

The chain links TRBV7-6 to TRBJ2-3; no firm D call. The germline CDR1 and CDR2 sequences are SGHVS and FNYEAQ. The CDR3 covers 16 residues. V was clipped by 2 bases and J by 0 bases, with 12 bases between them. CDR3 DNA sequence: TGTGCCAGCAGCTTAAGCGCGGTCGTTAGCACAGATACGCAGTATTTT. It encodes CASSLSAVVSTDTQYF.

The chain is built from TRBV29-1 and TRBJ2-7, with 11 bases aligning to TRBD2. CDR3 length: 13 amino acids. Germline V lookup: CDR1 SQVTM, CDR2 ANQGSEA. V trimming: 6 bases; J trimming: 3 bases; junction bases outside the gene matches: 4. The DNA for the CDR3 is TGCAGCGTCATTAGCGGGAGGGACTACGAGCAGTACTTC. It translates to CSVISGRDYEQYF.

V gene TRBV19 combines with J gene TRBJ2-5, with unresolved D. Between the trimmed V and J ends, which lost 4 bases and 3 bases, there was a span of 9 bases. CDR3 length: 13 residues. Germline loops: CDR1 LNHDA, CDR2 SQIVND (reference sequence). The CDR3 DNA reads as TGTGCCAGTAGTACCCTCGAGGAAGAGACCCAGTACTTC. It yields the protein CASSTLEEETQYF. The full variable domain, with the rest looked up from reference TRBV19 and TRBJ2-5, is DGGITQSPKYLFRKEGQNVTLSCEQNLNHDAMYWYRQDPGQGLRLIYYSQIVNDFQKGDIAEGYSVSREKKESFPLTVTSAQKNPTAFYLCASSTLEEETQYFGPGTRLLVL.

This chain uses TRBV27 with TRBJ2-7; the D is unclear. CDR3 size: 13 residues. CDR1 and CDR2 from the germline V gene are MNHEY and SMNVEV (reference sequence). V dropped 6 bases and J dropped 8 bases, with 17 bases sitting between them. The CDR3 DNA reads as TGTGCCAGCAGGCCGAATAACCCTACGCAGCAGTACTTC. Protein sequence: CASRPNNPTQQYF.

The gene calls are TRBV3-1 (or the pseudogene TRBV3-2) and TRBJ1-1, with D unresolved. Germline assignment: CDR1 LGHDT and CDR2 YNNKEL (reference sequence). The CDR3 is made up of 12 amino acids. The V gene lost 0 bases and the J gene lost 7 bases, with 6 bases spanning the gap. CDR3 coding DNA: TGTGCCAGCAGCCAAGATTCGTGTGAAGCTTTCTTT. It yields the protein CASSQDSCEAFF.

The J gene is TRBJ1-2, the V gene TRBV19; weak D call: TRBD1 (5 bases). This CDR3 region has 13 residues. V gave up 6 bases and J gave up 5 bases, with 13 bases separating them. CDR1 is LNHDA and CDR2 is SQIVND in the germline V gene (reference sequence). CDR3: CASRSGAEYGYTF. CDR3 bases: TGTGCCAGTAGGAGTGGGGCAGAATATGGCTACACCTTC.

The V gene is TRBV7-2, the J gene TRBJ1-2; D uncertain. Trimming removed 1 base from V and 5 bases from J, with 11 bases in between. Germline CDR1 is SGHTA and CDR2 is FQGNSA. The CDR3 is made up of 14 amino acids. Written as DNA, the CDR3 is TGTGCCAGCAGCTTAGGGTCGGGGTCTTATGGCTACACCTTC. Its translation is CASSLGSGSYGYTF.

This clone is a singleton in its sample. This sequence joins TRBV5-5 and TRBJ2-1; TRBD2 might be the D (5 bases). Between the trimmed V and J ends, which lost 5 bases and 1 base, there was a span of 10 bases. The CDR3 totals 14 residues. CDR1 SGHKS and CDR2 YYEKEE come from the germline V gene (reference sequence). The CDR3 protein is CASRVRDSYNEQFF. In DNA, the CDR3 is TGTGCCAGCAGGGTGAGGGATTCCTACAATGAGCAGTTCTTC.

The chain carries TRBV18 and TRBJ1-5, with 7 bases aligning to TRBD1. There are 15 residues in the CDR3. Losses at the gene ends were 4 bases for V and 3 bases for J; bases not matched to a gene: 6. The V gene's germline CDR1 is KGHSH and CDR2 LQKENI. CDR3 DNA sequence: TGTGCCAGCTCACGACCCGGGACAGACAATCAGCCCCAGCATTTT. Translated, it gives CASSRPGTDNQPQHF.

There are a few counts of this clone. J is TRBJ2-2 and V is TRBV6-4; unclear D gene. CDR3 size: 14 residues. Germline-derived CDR1 and CDR2 are MRHNA and SNTAGT. Trimming took off 0 bases at V and 3 bases at J, with 5 bases between the two ends. The CDR3 coding sequence is TGTGCCAGCAGTGACTCGTCTGACACCGGGGAGCTGTTTTTT. Its protein is CASSDSSDTGELFF.